This entry concerns a single T cell receptor (beta chain). Its target is unknown. Some clones are missing from TCRdb's copy, which holds only in-frame ones; the method was immunoSEQ multiplex PCR. The table lists about 400,000 clones, approximately 91% of them singletons. Treatment meaning: 15 to 20 received Ad26.COV2.S at low or high dose, single or two shots; roughly five received placebo; per-sample allocation not given. Day 63 after the first vaccine or placebo injection was the time point for sampling. Boston hosted the donor, who was an adult aged 18-55 years. The length of the CDR3 is 17 residues. CDR1 SGHTA and CDR2 FQGTGA come from the germline V gene. The V gene end was trimmed by 0 bases and the J gene end by 7 bases; junction bases not matched to a gene: 12. This specimen belongs to a study of Ad26.COV2.S vaccination and SARS-CoV-2 variants. Overall study: Into the muscle, Ad26.COV2.S was dosed once or twice, 56 days apart.

Findings and caveats of the study: Individuals receiving vaccine had higher spike-specific TCR breadth than placebo recipients did.

This TCR derives from a person between 18 and 59 years old who received the Ad26.COV2.S COVID-19 vaccine or a placebo. The sample here was peripheral blood, taken in a trial of Ad26.COV2.S vaccine versus placebo. The rearrangement joins TRBV7-3 to TRBJ2-3, with TRBD2 matching over 8 bases. The CDR3 loop reads CASSLTGGAGVKNTQYF. The DNA of the CDR3 is TGTGCCAGCAGCTTAACTGGGGGAGCGGGAGTAAAAAATACGCAGTATTTT.